This T cell receptor (beta chain) appears in the sequencing data of a study of shared clonotypes between healthy human individuals. Regarding the study as a whole: Sampling covered nothing but blood. Tissue TCR repertoires likely differ from those found in blood. Naive CD4 clonotypes overlapped across a handful of donors at roughly 5%.

Worth noting for this clone: Its antigen is unknown.

Libraries were prepared by immunoSEQ multiplex PCR; TCRdb keeps only in-frame clonotypes and omits some of them. Among over 2 million clones listed, around 93% were seen once. CDR3 length: 13 amino acids. The V end lost 5 bases, the J end lost 4 bases, and 9 bases lay between the germline ends. Germline V CDR1 and CDR2: SEHNR, FQNEAQ (reference sequence). Sequences were obtained from naive CD4+ T cells from PBMCs. The subset was: CD45RA+ positively selected. The chain couples TRBV7-9 to TRBJ1-5; D possibly corresponds to TRBD1 (5 bases). The receptor was isolated from a man aged 18 to 30 in good health. Some clones in this sample may be carry-over from other donors' samples. CDR3 coding DNA: TGTGCCAGCAGCGAGGGGATTAATCAGCCCCAGCATTTT. Protein sequence: CASSEGINQPQHF.